This T cell receptor beta chain was obtained from a study of spatial heterogeneity in lung cancer. Overall study: The mean occurrence of each unique TCR and UMI combination in raw reads exceeded eight.

Specified time point: sample taken at primary tumor resection. Samples were obtained from roughly 65 donors, all untreated early-stage non-small cell lung cancer patients. The input material, whole RNA from tumor, nontumor lung or frozen PBMC, was sequenced unsorted. A single record per CDR3 protein comes from TCRdb applying MiXCR to the 5' RACE reads. The sample yields 7,000 to 8,500 distinct CDR3 sequences, about 12% seen once. This CDR3 is built from 14 residues. Germline-derived CDR1 and CDR2 are MNHEY and SVGAGI. V lost 2 bases, J lost 6 bases, and 12 bases lay in between. General study results and limits: For expanded intratumoral alpha and beta TCRs, counts tracked tumor mutation counts.

As concerns this clonotype: Its antigen remains unknown. Little can be read into the size of this beta chain, an off-target read in a library designed for alpha chains.

The chain recombines TRBV6-5 with TRBJ2-3, with a possible D match to TRBD2 (7 bases). The source was lung tumor tissue, collected at surgery. The clonotype originates from a male donor with early-stage non-small cell lung cancer. CDR3 coding DNA: TGTGCCAGCAGTTACGGGGGGGGCCGTGATACGCAGTATTTT. It specifies CASSYGGGRDTQYF.